This T cell receptor beta chain was identified in a study of shared clonotypes between healthy human individuals. Findings and caveats of the study: At large depth, rarefaction still showed sorted-subset sequencing to be incomplete. What naive subsets generally showed was a larger estimated richness than memory subsets showed.

A word on this clone: The antigen is not known. The same CDR3 also results from other DNA sequences found in this sample.

The authors distributed each subset's genomic DNA evenly over several immunoSEQ plates. Assay: immunoSEQ multiplex PCR; the TCRdb copy retains only in-frame clones and omits some. The top ten hold around 1.4% of the sample, which has some 1 million clones, around 75% seen once. Trimming left V 1 base short and J 4 bases short, with 9 bases between. The CDR3 contains 14 residues. Germline V lookup: CDR1 KGHSH, CDR2 LQKENI. Splitting the CD4+ cells yielded a CD45RA+ naive subset and a CD45RA-negative memory subset. This sequence originates from a man younger than 30 in good health. The rearrangement joins TRBV18 to TRBJ2-3; tentatively, D is TRBD2 (6 bases). Sequencing used memory CD4+ T cells sorted from blood. The subset was: CD45RA-negative fraction. The CDR3 loop reads CASSPRGVADTQYF. CDR3 coding DNA: TGTGCCAGCTCACCACGGGGGGTTGCAGATACGCAGTATTTT. The whole variable domain, filled in from reference TRBV18 and TRBJ2-3, reads NAGVMQNPRHLVRRRGQEARLRCSPMKGHSHVYWYRQLPEEGLKFMVYLQKENIIDESGMPKERFSAEFPKEGPSILRIQQVVRGDSAAYFCASSPRGVADTQYFGPGTRLTVL.